This T cell receptor (beta chain) was identified in a study of blood T cell repertoires in COVID-19. Study overall: The United States, Italy and Spain were the sources of the acute and convalescent COVID-19 samples. Sources were T cells, B-cell-depleted T cells, or PBMCs; the material itself was cDNA or gDNA.

In germline, CDR1 is LNHDA, CDR2 SQIVND (reference sequence). Trimming cost V 6 bases and J 0 bases; bases outside gene matches: 9. The CDR3 covers 18 residues. This clone was picked up a small number of times. As processed by the authors: Researchers report that nucleated cell counts were estimated from reference gene primer amplification. Sequencing used immunoSEQ multiplex PCR; TCRdb keeps in-frame clones, though not all of them. V, J and clone size are those of that table, while D and trimming were read from the DNA. The sample has tens of thousands of clones; about 89% are singletons. The clonotype was recovered from a man in his 70s with active or convalescent COVID-19. Sequenced sample: peripheral blood. The chain joins TRBV19 to TRBJ1-5; 12 bases map to TRBD1. DNA for the CDR3: TGTGCCAGTAGGGAGGGGACAGGGGGCGCCGATAGCAATCAGCCCCAGCATTTT. The encoded protein is CASREGTGGADSNQPQHF.